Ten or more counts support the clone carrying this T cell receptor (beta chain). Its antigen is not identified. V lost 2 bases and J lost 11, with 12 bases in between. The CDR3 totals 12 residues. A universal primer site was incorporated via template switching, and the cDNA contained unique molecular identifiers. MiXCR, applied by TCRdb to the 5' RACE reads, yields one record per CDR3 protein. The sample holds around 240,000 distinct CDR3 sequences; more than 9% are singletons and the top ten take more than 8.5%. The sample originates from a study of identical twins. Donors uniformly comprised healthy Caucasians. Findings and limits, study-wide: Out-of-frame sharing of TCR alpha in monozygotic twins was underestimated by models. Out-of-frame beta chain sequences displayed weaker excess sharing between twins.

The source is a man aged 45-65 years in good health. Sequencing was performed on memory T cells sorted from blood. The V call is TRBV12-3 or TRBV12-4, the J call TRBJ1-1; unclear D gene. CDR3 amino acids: CASSLITPGAFF. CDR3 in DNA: TGTGCCAGCAGTTTAATCACACCCGGGGCTTTCTTT.